This T cell receptor beta chain was sequenced in a study of OX40 agonist ivuxolimab in advanced cancers. The study, taken as a whole, reports: Expanded clones belonging to CD8+ T cells outnumbered, on average, those of CD4+.

V lost 3 bases, J lost 3 bases, and 4 bases stayed unmatched. Germline CDR1 SGHDN, CDR2 FVKESK. CDR3 length equals 14 residues. Concerning this clone itself: Its specificity is not known.

Only in-frame clones appear in the TCRdb table, and some are missing; sequencing was by immunoSEQ multiplex PCR. The profile shows 35,000 to 45,000 clones, about 86% of them singletons. This TCR derives from an adult with an advanced solid tumor such as melanoma, head and neck, liver or kidney cancer. The sample here was CD4+ or CD8+ T cells sorted from blood, taken in a trial of the OX40 agonist ivuxolimab. The chain employs TRBV14 and TRBJ1-2; TRBD1 agrees at 7 bases. In DNA, the CDR3 is TGTGCCAGCAGCCACATGACAGGGTACTATGGCTACACCTTC. It encodes CASSHMTGYYGYTF.